A selection of T cell receptor beta chains follows, all from one sample in a study of tumour-infiltrating T cells in Burkitt lymphoma. Only in-frame clones appear in the TCRdb table, and some are missing; sequencing was by immunoSEQ multiplex PCR. The top ten clones hold about 47% of a sample with roughly 1,000 clones, around 18% of them seen once. The sequenced sample consisted of tumor tissue. The source is a human donor with Burkitt lymphoma. CDR3s include the opening cysteine and the closing phenylalanine or tryptophan. D genes are given only for firm matches. A row's size may be missing; if present it is once, few, many or a size class.

d_gene: -
j_gene: TRBJ1-4
v_gene: TRBV28
abundance: few
CDR3nt: TGTGCCAGCAGTTTATTCTTTGGACATTGGTCCCCTAATGAAAAACTGTTTTTT
CDR3aa: CASSLFFGHWSPNEKLFF

d_gene: -
j_gene: TRBJ1-2
v_gene: TRBV20-1
abundance: few
CDR3nt: TGCAGTGCTAGCGTCTATGGCTACACCTTC
CDR3aa: CSASVYGYTF

d_gene: TRBD1
j_gene: TRBJ1-2
v_gene: TRBV4-2
abundance: few
CDR3nt: TGTGCCAGCAGCCAACGTACAGGGGGCCACAAGAATGGCTACACCTTC
CDR3aa: CASSQRTGGHKNGYTF

d_gene: -
j_gene: TRBJ2-2
v_gene: TRBV7-9
abundance: few
CDR3nt: TGTGCCAGCAGCTTCACTTTCGTTTCGGATACCGGGGAGCTGTTTTTT
CDR3aa: CASSFTFVSDTGELFF

d_gene: -
j_gene: TRBJ1-1
v_gene: TRBV30
abundance: -
CDR3nt: TGTGCCTGGACCATCGATTGGAGCAATAGGTATGAAGCTTTCTTT
CDR3aa: CAWTIDWSNRYEAFF

d_gene: -
j_gene: TRBJ2-7
v_gene: TRBV25-1
abundance: -
CDR3nt: TGTGCCAGCAGTGTGGGATCGAGTTGGTACTTC
CDR3aa: CASSVGSSWYF

d_gene: -
j_gene: TRBJ1-2
v_gene: TRBV28
abundance: few
CDR3nt: TGTGCCAGCAGTTTATATCTGGGTGCGGCTATAGACGGCTACACCTTC
CDR3aa: CASSLYLGAAIDGYTF

d_gene: TRBD1
j_gene: TRBJ1-6
v_gene: TRBV2
abundance: few
CDR3nt: TGTGCCAGCAGTGATGAGGGGGCCGCCAATTCACCCCTCCACTTT
CDR3aa: CASSDEGAANSPLHF

d_gene: -
j_gene: TRBJ2-7
v_gene: TRBV5-1
abundance: few
CDR3nt: TGCGCCAGCAGCGAGGGGGGCGAGCAGTACTTC
CDR3aa: CASSEGGEQYF

d_gene: TRBD1
j_gene: TRBJ2-5
v_gene: TRBV28
abundance: -
CDR3nt: TGTGCCAGCAGTTTAGGCACAGGGGGCGCGGAGACCCAGTACTTC
CDR3aa: CASSLGTGGAETQYF

d_gene: TRBD1
j_gene: TRBJ2-7
v_gene: TRBV7-9
abundance: -
CDR3nt: TGTGCCAGCAGCTTCCGGGACAGGGGCCACTACGAGCAGTACTTC
CDR3aa: CASSFRDRGHYEQYF

d_gene: TRBD1
j_gene: TRBJ1-1
v_gene: TRBV7-2
abundance: few
CDR3nt: TGTGCCAGCAGCTCCTCACCCTGGGACAGGGTGAACACTGAAGCTTTCTTT
CDR3aa: CASSSSPWDRVNTEAFF

d_gene: -
j_gene: TRBJ1-1
v_gene: TRBV15
abundance: few
CDR3nt: TGTGCCACCAGCATATCTAACACTGAAGCTTTCTTT
CDR3aa: CATSISNTEAFF

d_gene: -
j_gene: TRBJ1-1
v_gene: TRBV30
abundance: -
CDR3nt: TGTGCCTGGGGGCTAACCCGTGAAGCTTTCTTT
CDR3aa: CAWGLTREAFF

d_gene: -
j_gene: TRBJ1-3
v_gene: TRBV2
abundance: large
CDR3nt: TGTGCCAGCAGCATGGGACTCGCTGGAAACACCATATATTTT
CDR3aa: CASSMGLAGNTIYF

d_gene: -
j_gene: TRBJ1-6
v_gene: TRBV11-2
abundance: -
CDR3nt: TGTGCCAGCAGCTTAGTATCGGGGACTCATAGCTCCTATAATTCACCCCTCCACTTT
CDR3aa: CASSLVSGTHSSYNSPLHF

d_gene: -
j_gene: TRBJ2-7
v_gene: TRBV2
abundance: -
CDR3nt: TGTGCCAGCAGTCGTCGGATTTACGAGCAGTACTTC
CDR3aa: CASSRRIYEQYF

d_gene: -
j_gene: TRBJ1-5
v_gene: TRBV7-2
abundance: -
CDR3nt: TGTGCCAGCAGCTATCTCCGGGACAGCAATCAGCCCCAGCATTTT
CDR3aa: CASSYLRDSNQPQHF

d_gene: -
j_gene: TRBJ2-7
v_gene: TRBV28
abundance: -
CDR3nt: TGTGCCAGCAGTTTTAGGGACATCGCATATCCTATTTTGGGTCTCTACGAGCAGTACTTC
CDR3aa: CASSFRDIAYPILGLYEQYF

d_gene: TRBD1
j_gene: TRBJ2-3
v_gene: TRBV7-9
abundance: -
CDR3nt: TGTGCCAGCAGCCCGCACCGCGGACAGGGAAGCACAGATACGCAGTATTTT
CDR3aa: CASSPHRGQGSTDTQYF

d_gene: -
j_gene: TRBJ1-5
v_gene: TRBV19
abundance: few
CDR3nt: TGTGCCAGTGCAGTAAGTTGGGGACGGAGTCAGCCCCAGCATTTT
CDR3aa: CASAVSWGRSQPQHF

d_gene: -
j_gene: TRBJ1-1
v_gene: TRBV9
abundance: -
CDR3nt: TGTGCCAGCAGCCTTCTAACGGGGGGGTCGGGCACTGAAGCTTTCTTT
CDR3aa: CASSLLTGGSGTEAFF

d_gene: -
j_gene: TRBJ2-7
v_gene: TRBV5-1
abundance: -
CDR3nt: TGCGCCAGCAGCTTAAACCCGGGACAAAGATTCCCCTACGAGCAGTACTTC
CDR3aa: CASSLNPGQRFPYEQYF

d_gene: -
j_gene: TRBJ1-6
v_gene: TRBV10-1
abundance: -
CDR3nt: TGCGCCAGCAGTTACGACCGGAGTTCACCCCTCCACTTT
CDR3aa: CASSYDRSSPLHF

d_gene: -
j_gene: TRBJ1-5
v_gene: TRBV7-8
abundance: -
CDR3nt: TGTGCCAGCAGCTTAGGTATGGGGAGGGATCAGCCCCAGCATTTT
CDR3aa: CASSLGMGRDQPQHF

d_gene: TRBD1
j_gene: TRBJ1-1
v_gene: TRBV19
abundance: -
CDR3nt: TGTGCCAGTAGTATTAGGGGCAAAGGGGGCGCTTCAAGGACTGAAGCTTTCTTT
CDR3aa: CASSIRGKGGASRTEAFF

d_gene: -
j_gene: TRBJ1-4
v_gene: TRBV7-8
abundance: few
CDR3nt: TGTGCCAGCAGCTTAACAGCAACTAATGAAAAACTGTTTTTT
CDR3aa: CASSLTATNEKLFF

d_gene: -
j_gene: TRBJ1-1
v_gene: TRBV25-1
abundance: few
CDR3nt: TGTGCCAGCAGTGCGGGAGGCATTGAAGCTTTCTTT
CDR3aa: CASSAGGIEAFF

d_gene: -
j_gene: TRBJ2-3
v_gene: TRBV27
abundance: -
CDR3nt: TGTGCCAGCAGTTTATTTGTAGAGACGTCCTCGCGAGATTTTAGCACAGATACGCAGTATTTT
CDR3aa: CASSLFVETSSRDFSTDTQYF

d_gene: -
j_gene: TRBJ2-7
v_gene: TRBV21-1
abundance: few
CDR3nt: TGTGCCAGCAGCCCTGACTCGGTCGAGCAGTACTTC
CDR3aa: CASSPDSVEQYF

d_gene: -
j_gene: TRBJ2-5
v_gene: TRBV7-9
abundance: hyperexpanded
CDR3nt: TGTGCCAGCAGCTTAGCTTGGGGTATGGAGACCCAGTACTTC
CDR3aa: CASSLAWGMETQYF

d_gene: -
j_gene: TRBJ2-7
v_gene: TRBV27
abundance: -
CDR3nt: TGTGCCAGCAGTACTCTTTCGGTAGGTGGCCCCTACGAGCAGTACTTC
CDR3aa: CASSTLSVGGPYEQYF

d_gene: -
j_gene: TRBJ1-1
v_gene: TRBV20-1
abundance: -
CDR3nt: TGCAGTGCTAGATTAGAAGCTTTCTTT
CDR3aa: CSARLEAFF

d_gene: TRBD1
j_gene: TRBJ2-7
v_gene: TRBV6-1
abundance: few
CDR3nt: TGTGCCAGCAGTGGAGAGGGGCGACAGGGGGCCTACTGGGAGCAGTACTTC
CDR3aa: CASSGEGRQGAYWEQYF

d_gene: TRBD1
j_gene: TRBJ2-7
v_gene: TRBV6-4
abundance: -
CDR3nt: TGTGCCAGCAGTTACACCCAGGGGGCTTATGAGCAGTACTTC
CDR3aa: CASSYTQGAYEQYF

d_gene: -
j_gene: TRBJ2-6
v_gene: TRBV5-5
abundance: few
CDR3nt: TGTGCCAGCAGCTTGATCTTCTCTGGGGCCAACGTCCTGACTTTC
CDR3aa: CASSLIFSGANVLTF

d_gene: TRBD2
j_gene: TRBJ2-1
v_gene: TRBV4-2
abundance: few
CDR3nt: TGTGCCAGCAGCCAAGAATGGGCTAGCGGGAGGGCAAATGAGCAGTTCTTC
CDR3aa: CASSQEWASGRANEQFF

d_gene: -
j_gene: TRBJ2-1
v_gene: TRBV5-1
abundance: -
CDR3nt: TGCGCCAGCAGCGTTTACAATGAGCAGTTCTTC
CDR3aa: CASSVYNEQFF

d_gene: TRBD2
j_gene: TRBJ2-1
v_gene: TRBV4-3
abundance: large
CDR3nt: TGCGCCAGCAGCCATGAACCGGGACTATCGGCGTACAATGAGCAGTTCTTC
CDR3aa: CASSHEPGLSAYNEQFF

d_gene: -
j_gene: TRBJ2-3
v_gene: TRBV2
abundance: -
CDR3nt: TGTGCCAGCAGTGAAAATCGTAAGGTAGATACGCAGTATTTT
CDR3aa: CASSENRKVDTQYF

d_gene: TRBD2
j_gene: TRBJ2-1
v_gene: TRBV27
abundance: -
CDR3nt: TGTGCCAGCAGTTTATACGGGAGGAGTAGCTCCTACAATGAGCAGTTCTTC
CDR3aa: CASSLYGRSSSYNEQFF

d_gene: -
j_gene: TRBJ2-3
v_gene: TRBV6-5
abundance: -
CDR3nt: TGTGCCAGCAGGGGGCGCGAGGCAGATACGCAGTATTTT
CDR3aa: CASRGREADTQYF

d_gene: -
j_gene: TRBJ1-2
v_gene: TRBV7-2
abundance: few
CDR3nt: TGTGCCAGCAGCCCCGGGGCCAGTCGGGCTATATATGGCTACACCTTC
CDR3aa: CASSPGASRAIYGYTF

d_gene: -
j_gene: TRBJ1-1
v_gene: TRBV15
abundance: few
CDR3nt: TGTGCCACCAGCAGGACCGGGACAATGAACACTGAAGCTTTCTTT
CDR3aa: CATSRTGTMNTEAFF

d_gene: -
j_gene: TRBJ1-5
v_gene: TRBV4-3
abundance: few
CDR3nt: TGCGCCAGCAGCCAATTTACAACCAATCAGCCCCAGCATTTT
CDR3aa: CASSQFTTNQPQHF

d_gene: TRBD1
j_gene: TRBJ1-1
v_gene: TRBV19
abundance: few
CDR3nt: TGTGCCAGTAGTATAGCCAGACAGGGGAGGAACACTGAAGCTTTCTTT
CDR3aa: CASSIARQGRNTEAFF

d_gene: -
j_gene: TRBJ2-1
v_gene: TRBV13
abundance: -
CDR3nt: TGTGCCAGCAGCTTTGGGGCCGGGGGATACAATGAGCAGTTCTTC
CDR3aa: CASSFGAGGYNEQFF

d_gene: -
j_gene: TRBJ2-7
v_gene: TRBV2
abundance: few
CDR3nt: TGTGCCAGCAGTGACTTGACAGCCACCTACGAGCAGTACTTC
CDR3aa: CASSDLTATYEQYF

d_gene: TRBD2
j_gene: TRBJ2-1
v_gene: TRBV5-1
abundance: once
CDR3nt: TGCGCCAGCAGCCCCTGGAGTAGCGGGGTTGATGAGCAGTTCTTC
CDR3aa: CASSPWSSGVDEQFF

d_gene: -
j_gene: TRBJ1-1
v_gene: TRBV5-1
abundance: few
CDR3nt: TGCGCCAGCAGCTTGCTTTCCGGGTCAGTTGAAGCTTTCTTT
CDR3aa: CASSLLSGSVEAFF

d_gene: -
j_gene: TRBJ2-5
v_gene: TRBV28
abundance: few
CDR3nt: TGTGCCAGCAGTCCGGGACTTCAAGAGACCCAGTACTTC
CDR3aa: CASSPGLQETQYF

d_gene: -
j_gene: TRBJ2-7
v_gene: TRBV12-5
abundance: few
CDR3nt: TGTGCTAGTGGTCCGCGTTCGCAGTACTTC
CDR3aa: CASGPRSQYF

d_gene: TRBD1
j_gene: TRBJ2-5
v_gene: TRBV18
abundance: -
CDR3nt: TGTGCCAGCTCACCCGGGACAGGGTATGAGACCCAGTACTTC
CDR3aa: CASSPGTGYETQYF

d_gene: TRBD1
j_gene: TRBJ2-7
v_gene: TRBV11-2
abundance: few
CDR3nt: TGTGCCAGCAGCCCTAGGCCGGGACAGGGGCCGGACGAGCAGTACTTC
CDR3aa: CASSPRPGQGPDEQYF

d_gene: -
j_gene: TRBJ1-5
v_gene: TRBV28
abundance: -
CDR3nt: TGTGCCAGCAGGATGCCCTCCGAGCAGCCCCAGCATTTT
CDR3aa: CASRMPSEQPQHF

d_gene: -
j_gene: TRBJ2-1
v_gene: TRBV9
abundance: large
CDR3nt: TGTGCCAGCAGCGTAGCTTACGGCGCCTACAATGAGCAGTTCTTC
CDR3aa: CASSVAYGAYNEQFF

d_gene: -
j_gene: TRBJ1-1
v_gene: TRBV6-5
abundance: few
CDR3nt: TGTGCCAGCAGTTGGGGGAACATGAACACTGAAGCTTTCTTT
CDR3aa: CASSWGNMNTEAFF